These T cell receptor beta chains were read from a single sample in a study of OX40 agonist ivuxolimab in advanced cancers. Measured with immunoSEQ multiplex PCR; TCRdb has only the in-frame clones, and not every one. The sample holds some 150,000 clones; about 92% are singletons and the top ten take approximately 0.93%. Sequencing used CD4+ or CD8+ T cells sorted from blood, obtained in a trial of the OX40 agonist ivuxolimab. All receptors come from an adult with an advanced solid tumor such as melanoma, head and neck, liver or kidney cancer. Each CDR3 is given with its conserved first and last residue. The D gene is left open where the match is weak. The listing skips clone size in some rows; elsewhere it reads once, few, many or a size class.

j_call: TRBJ1-6
v_call: TRBV7-8
d_call: NA
clone_size: NA
cdr3_nt: TGTGCCAGCAGCTTAGCGTTGATTGTAAGGGCAGGTTACTCACCCCTCCACTTT
cdr3_aa: CASSLALIVRAGYSPLHF

j_call: TRBJ1-1
v_call: TRBV2
d_call: TRBD1
clone_size: NA
cdr3_nt: TGTGCCAGCAGTGTACAGGGGGCAAGGAACACTGAAGCTTTCTTT
cdr3_aa: CASSVQGARNTEAFF

j_call: TRBJ2-1
v_call: TRBV6-6
d_call: NA
clone_size: NA
cdr3_nt: TGTGCCAGCAGCGGGAGCGGGCAGTTCTTC
cdr3_aa: CASSGSGQFF

j_call: TRBJ2-7
v_call: TRBV25-1
d_call: NA
clone_size: once
cdr3_nt: TGTGCCAGCAGTGGATCGGGTTCCTACGAGCAGTACTTC
cdr3_aa: CASSGSGSYEQYF

j_call: TRBJ1-5
v_call: TRBV18
d_call: TRBD1
clone_size: NA
cdr3_nt: TGTGCCAGCTCACCGAGAACCGGGACAGGGGGCGTCGAGCAGCCCCAGCATTTT
cdr3_aa: CASSPRTGTGGVEQPQHF

j_call: TRBJ2-5
v_call: TRBV20-1
d_call: NA
clone_size: NA
cdr3_nt: TGCAGTGCTAGAGGAGAGACCCAGTACTTC
cdr3_aa: CSARGETQYF

j_call: TRBJ1-1
v_call: TRBV29-1
d_call: NA
clone_size: NA
cdr3_nt: TGCAGCGTTGTTTCGTCCATGAACACTGAAGCTTTCTTT
cdr3_aa: CSVVSSMNTEAFF

j_call: TRBJ2-7
v_call: TRBV19
d_call: NA
clone_size: NA
cdr3_nt: TGTGCCAGTAGTATCGGGGGACAGTTCTACGAGCAGTACTTC
cdr3_aa: CASSIGGQFYEQYF

j_call: TRBJ2-3
v_call: TRBV7-8
d_call: NA
clone_size: NA
cdr3_nt: TGTGCCAGCACGCGTGGGGCCCGACTCACAGATACGCAGTATTTT
cdr3_aa: CASTRGARLTDTQYF

j_call: TRBJ2-7
v_call: TRBV10-2
d_call: NA
clone_size: NA
cdr3_nt: TGCGCCAGCAGTGAGTGGGGGGCAGGGTCCTACGAGCAGTACTTC
cdr3_aa: CASSEWGAGSYEQYF

j_call: TRBJ1-2
v_call: TRBV6-6
d_call: TRBD1
clone_size: NA
cdr3_nt: TGTGCCAGCAGTTTGGACAGGGGGGCGGGATATGGCTACACCTTC
cdr3_aa: CASSLDRGAGYGYTF

j_call: TRBJ2-7
v_call: TRBV21-1
d_call: NA
clone_size: NA
cdr3_nt: TGTGCCAGCAGCAAAGAAGGACTAGCGTTAGTCTACGAGCAGTACTTC
cdr3_aa: CASSKEGLALVYEQYF

j_call: TRBJ2-2
v_call: TRBV28
d_call: NA
clone_size: NA
cdr3_nt: TGTGCCAGCAGTCCCCCGCGAGCGAACACCGGGGAGCTGTTTTTT
cdr3_aa: CASSPPRANTGELFF

j_call: TRBJ2-3
v_call: TRBV11-2
d_call: TRBD2
clone_size: NA
cdr3_nt: TGTGCCAGCACCTACGGGGGGGCCGGCACAGATACGCAGTATTTT
cdr3_aa: CASTYGGAGTDTQYF

j_call: TRBJ2-7
v_call: TRBV25-1
d_call: NA
clone_size: NA
cdr3_nt: TGTGCCAGCAGTGACCCGACAGGCTCCTACGAGCAGTACTTC
cdr3_aa: CASSDPTGSYEQYF

j_call: TRBJ2-7
v_call: TRBV5-4
d_call: TRBD1
clone_size: NA
cdr3_nt: TGTGCCAGCAGCTTGAACAGGGGGTTTAGGTACGAGCAGTACTTC
cdr3_aa: CASSLNRGFRYEQYF

j_call: TRBJ2-3
v_call: TRBV10-1
d_call: TRBD2
clone_size: NA
cdr3_nt: TGCGCCAGCAGTGAGTCGGGCGGGGGGGGAGATACGCAGTATTTT
cdr3_aa: CASSESGGGGDTQYF

j_call: TRBJ2-1
v_call: TRBV14
d_call: TRBD2
clone_size: NA
cdr3_nt: TGTGCCAGCAGCCTTAGCGGGGGTTACAATGAGCAGTTCTTC
cdr3_aa: CASSLSGGYNEQFF

j_call: TRBJ2-3
v_call: TRBV9
d_call: NA
clone_size: NA
cdr3_nt: TGTGCCAGCAGCGTAGAATGGACGGGGAGCACAGATACGCAGTATTTT
cdr3_aa: CASSVEWTGSTDTQYF

j_call: TRBJ1-1
v_call: TRBV10-3
d_call: NA
clone_size: NA
cdr3_nt: TGTGCCACCGAGGGATATACTGAAGCTTTCTTT
cdr3_aa: CATEGYTEAFF

j_call: TRBJ1-2
v_call: TRBV5-4
d_call: NA
clone_size: NA
cdr3_nt: TGTGCCAGCAGCTCCTTTGGGGCAGGGAGCAACTATGGCTACACCTTC
cdr3_aa: CASSSFGAGSNYGYTF

j_call: TRBJ1-3
v_call: TRBV25-1
d_call: NA
clone_size: NA
cdr3_nt: TGTGCCAGCACATCCTCTGGAAACACCATATATTTT
cdr3_aa: CASTSSGNTIYF

j_call: TRBJ1-2
v_call: TRBV6-5
d_call: NA
clone_size: NA
cdr3_nt: TGTGCCAGCAAATTATCCGGGACACATGGCTACACCTTC
cdr3_aa: CASKLSGTHGYTF

j_call: TRBJ1-5
v_call: TRBV19
d_call: NA
clone_size: NA
cdr3_nt: TGTGCCGGTAACCCGGGGGGGCCGGGTCAGCCCCAGCATTTT
cdr3_aa: CAGNPGGPGQPQHF

j_call: TRBJ2-7
v_call: TRBV18
d_call: TRBD2
clone_size: NA
cdr3_nt: TGTGCCAGCTCACCACCACTAGCGGGAGCCGACGAGCAGTACTTC
cdr3_aa: CASSPPLAGADEQYF

j_call: TRBJ2-7
v_call: TRBV10-3
d_call: TRBD1
clone_size: NA
cdr3_nt: TGTGCCATCAGTGAGTGGGACAGGGTCTACGAGCAGTACTTC
cdr3_aa: CAISEWDRVYEQYF

j_call: TRBJ1-6
v_call: TRBV6-6
d_call: TRBD1
clone_size: once
cdr3_nt: TGTGCCAGCAGACCACAGGGGGCCTATAATTCACCCCTCCACTTT
cdr3_aa: CASRPQGAYNSPLHF

j_call: TRBJ1-4
v_call: TRBV6-6
d_call: NA
clone_size: NA
cdr3_nt: TGTGCCAGCAGGTCTATTATGGACGGCAATGAAAAACTGTTTTTT
cdr3_aa: CASRSIMDGNEKLFF

j_call: TRBJ2-1
v_call: TRBV18
d_call: TRBD1
clone_size: NA
cdr3_nt: TGTGCCAGCTCACCGGGACAGTACTCCTACAATGAGCAGTTCTTC
cdr3_aa: CASSPGQYSYNEQFF

j_call: TRBJ1-2
v_call: TRBV28
d_call: NA
clone_size: NA
cdr3_nt: TGTGCCAGCAGTTCCTATGGCTACACCTTC
cdr3_aa: CASSSYGYTF

j_call: TRBJ1-3
v_call: TRBV15
d_call: NA
clone_size: NA
cdr3_nt: TGTGCCACCAGCAGAGATCCGGGCAACTCTGGAAACACCATATATTTT
cdr3_aa: CATSRDPGNSGNTIYF

j_call: TRBJ2-1
v_call: TRBV19
d_call: TRBD1
clone_size: NA
cdr3_nt: TGTGCCAGTAGTAACCAACAGGGGAAACTGAATGAGCAGTTCTTC
cdr3_aa: CASSNQQGKLNEQFF

j_call: TRBJ1-4
v_call: TRBV6-5
d_call: TRBD1
clone_size: NA
cdr3_nt: TGTGCCAGCAGTTATTCACAGGGGACTACTGAAAAACTGTTTTTT
cdr3_aa: CASSYSQGTTEKLFF

j_call: TRBJ1-4
v_call: TRBV18
d_call: TRBD1
clone_size: once
cdr3_nt: TGTGCCAGCTCACCCCAGTCAGGGGGGTATAATGAAAAACTGTTTTTT
cdr3_aa: CASSPQSGGYNEKLFF

j_call: TRBJ1-2
v_call: TRBV5-1
d_call: NA
clone_size: NA
cdr3_nt: TGCGCCAGCAGCTTGGGACAGTTCTACACCTTC
cdr3_aa: CASSLGQFYTF

j_call: TRBJ2-3
v_call: TRBV5-4
d_call: NA
clone_size: NA
cdr3_nt: TGTGCCAGCAGCTTGTTTCCCCCTGGCCCGGAGAGGGGCGCAGATACGCAGTATTTT
cdr3_aa: CASSLFPPGPERGADTQYF

j_call: TRBJ2-7
v_call: TRBV7-2
d_call: TRBD2
clone_size: NA
cdr3_nt: TGTGCCAGCAGCCCACTAGCGGATTCCTACGAGCAGTACTTC
cdr3_aa: CASSPLADSYEQYF

j_call: TRBJ2-7
v_call: TRBV7-2
d_call: NA
clone_size: NA
cdr3_nt: TGTGCCAGCAGCTTAGCAGTTTTAGGCTACGAGCAGTACTTC
cdr3_aa: CASSLAVLGYEQYF

j_call: TRBJ2-2
v_call: TRBV28
d_call: TRBD2
clone_size: NA
cdr3_nt: TGTGCCAGCAGTCCGGGACTAGCGACCTACACCGGGGAGCTGTTTTTT
cdr3_aa: CASSPGLATYTGELFF

j_call: TRBJ1-3
v_call: TRBV6-6
d_call: NA
clone_size: NA
cdr3_nt: TGTGCCAGCAGGGGTGAACTCTCTGGAAACACCATATATTTT
cdr3_aa: CASRGELSGNTIYF

j_call: TRBJ2-2
v_call: TRBV18
d_call: NA
clone_size: NA
cdr3_nt: TGTGCCAGCTCACCACCGCTTCGGGGGGCGACCGGGGAGCTGTTTTTT
cdr3_aa: CASSPPLRGATGELFF

j_call: TRBJ2-2
v_call: TRBV7-2
d_call: TRBD1
clone_size: NA
cdr3_nt: TGTGCCAGCAGCCTCCTGGGACAGGGTGGCACCGGGGAGCTGTTTTTT
cdr3_aa: CASSLLGQGGTGELFF

j_call: TRBJ2-5
v_call: TRBV6-1
d_call: NA
clone_size: NA
cdr3_nt: TGTGCCAGCAGCTTTAGCACCCAAGAGACCCAGTACTTC
cdr3_aa: CASSFSTQETQYF

j_call: TRBJ2-7
v_call: TRBV20-1
d_call: NA
clone_size: NA
cdr3_nt: TGCAGTGCTAGAGGTGCCTCCGAGCAGTACTTC
cdr3_aa: CSARGASEQYF

j_call: TRBJ1-5
v_call: TRBV30
d_call: NA
clone_size: NA
cdr3_nt: TGTGCCTGGAGTCCCTATAGCAATCAGCCCCAGCATTTT
cdr3_aa: CAWSPYSNQPQHF

j_call: TRBJ2-7
v_call: TRBV11-3
d_call: NA
clone_size: NA
cdr3_nt: TGTGCCAGCAGCTTAGAATCTAACTCCTACGAGCAGTACTTC
cdr3_aa: CASSLESNSYEQYF

j_call: TRBJ1-2
v_call: TRBV5-4
d_call: TRBD1
clone_size: NA
cdr3_nt: TGTGCCAGCAGCTCGCGGGACAGATCTAACTATGGCTACACCTTC
cdr3_aa: CASSSRDRSNYGYTF

j_call: TRBJ2-1
v_call: TRBV28
d_call: TRBD2
clone_size: few
cdr3_nt: TGTGCCAGCAGTTTATCGGCTAGCGGGAGGTACAATGAGCAGTTCTTC
cdr3_aa: CASSLSASGRYNEQFF